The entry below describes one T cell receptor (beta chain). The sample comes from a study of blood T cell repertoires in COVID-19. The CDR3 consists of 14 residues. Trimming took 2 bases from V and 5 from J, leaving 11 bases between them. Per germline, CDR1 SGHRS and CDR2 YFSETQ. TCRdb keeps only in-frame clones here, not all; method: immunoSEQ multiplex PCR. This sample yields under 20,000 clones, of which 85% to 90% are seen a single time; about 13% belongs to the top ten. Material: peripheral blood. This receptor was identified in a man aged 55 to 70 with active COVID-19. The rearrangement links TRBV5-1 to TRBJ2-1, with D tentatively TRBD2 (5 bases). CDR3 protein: CASSFRTGDNEQFF. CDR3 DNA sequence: TGCGCCAGCAGCTTTAGGACTGGAGACAATGAGCAGTTCTTC.